This T cell receptor (beta chain) came from a study of CD8 T cells in ankylosing spondylitis. Study results and caveats: Existing reports had already noted some motif variants in reactive arthritis synovial fluid and blood. Enrichment of disease-linked clones was reportedly significant in matched ankylosing spondylitis synovial fluid. With a CD8+ phenotype, disease-linked clones were relatively rare in peripheral blood. Ankylosing spondylitis blood seemed to carry a telltale TCR beta motif made of several highly homologous variants.

This clonotype was recorded at least ten times. Its antigen remains unknown. Construction of TCR beta libraries was performed using quantitative 5'-RACE with molecular barcodes. TCRdb re-analysed the 5' RACE reads in MiXCR, keeping a single row per CDR3 protein. Of fewer than 550,000 distinct CDR3 sequences in the sample, approximately 5.3% were seen once. The source of this sequence is a male donor with ankylosing spondylitis. Sequencing was done on a sample of blood, either unsorted or a sorted T cell fraction (not recorded which).

CDR3 region: CSAVNPGTFKNIQYF. CDR3 nucleotide sequence: TGCAGTGCTGTGAACCCCGGGACATTTAAAAACATTCAGTACTTC. The rearrangement joins TRBV20-1 to TRBJ2-4, with a tentative D call TRBD1 (6 bases). Germline-derived CDR1 and CDR2 are DFQATT and SNEGSKA (reference sequence). The CDR3 runs 15 residues. Trimming removed 5 bases from V and 4 bases from J, with 18 bases in between.